This T cell receptor beta chain comes out of a study of immune cell composition in non-small cell lung cancer. Findings and limits, study-wide: It was not proven that tumour-reactive clones equal dominant tumour-associated clones. No significant correlation existed between pack-years smoked and tumour clonality.

Template was genomic DNA from frozen, unsorted single-cell suspensions. This clone was found once. Its cognate antigen is unknown. This CDR3 has 15 residues. With 11 bases clipped from V and 1 base from J, the junction kept 14 bases outside the gene matches. Germline V lookup: CDR1 MDHEN, CDR2 SYDVKM. Produced via immunoSEQ multiplex PCR; TCRdb's table is partial and in-frame only. The table has over 5,500 clones, around 80% seen once; the top ten hold 6% to 8%. This clonotype was sampled from a human donor with non-small cell lung cancer. The specimen sequenced was lung tumor tissue. This rearrangement joins TRBV28 to TRBJ2-7; 7 nucleotides align to TRBD1. The CDR3 DNA sequence: TGTGCCTCCCAATCACCCGGGACAGAATCCTACGAGCAGTACTTC. This translates into CASQSPGTESYEQYF.